A selection of T cell receptor beta chains follows, all from one sample in a study of early T cells in non-severe SARS-CoV-2 infection. TCRdb analysed the 5' RACE reads with MiXCR anew, one entry per CDR3 protein. The sample records about 64,000 distinct CDR3 sequences, around 11% being singletons. The material sequenced was whole blood, taken at baseline. All receptors derive from an adult who was a healthcare worker with PCR-confirmed SARS-CoV-2 infection or an uninfected control (not recorded which). CDR3s include the opening cysteine and the closing phenylalanine or tryptophan. A D gene is named only where the DNA matches it firmly. The listing skips clone size in some rows; elsewhere it reads once, few, many or a size class.

cdr3_nt | cdr3_aa | j_call | clone_size | v_call | d_call
TGTGCCGAGGGGAGGACAGATACGCAGTATTTT | CAEGRTDTQYF | TRBJ2-3 | few | TRBV24-1 | -
TGTGCCAGCAGCTTTAGCGGGGGGGACAACGAGCAGTACTTC | CASSFSGGDNEQYF | TRBJ2-7 | few | TRBV7-6 | TRBD2
TGTGCCAGCAAGCGGGAGGCCTACGAGCAGTACTTC | CASKREAYEQYF | TRBJ2-7 | - | TRBV21-1 | -
TGTGCCAGCAGCCGCGACTCAGTGGCAGATACGCAGTATTTT | CASSRDSVADTQYF | TRBJ2-3 | many | TRBV7-2 | -
TGTGCCAGCAGCCTACTAGCGGGGGACGGGATGACGAACACCGGGGAGCTGTTTTTT | CASSLLAGDGMTNTGELFF | TRBJ2-2 | - | TRBV13 | TRBD2
TGTGCCAGCAGCTTAGACCCACTGGCCAGGGAAGTTGGGCAGTACTTC | CASSLDPLAREVGQYF | TRBJ2-7 | - | TRBV7-2 | -
TGCAGTGCTAGAGACCCCCGGGACAGAGGTATGAACACTGAAGCTTTCTTT | CSARDPRDRGMNTEAFF | TRBJ1-1 | many | TRBV20-1 | TRBD1
TGTGCCAGCAGTTACGTGGGATCCGGAAACACCATATATTTT | CASSYVGSGNTIYF | TRBJ1-3 | many | TRBV6-5 | -
TGTGCCAGCAGTTTGGGTCAGAAAGCTTTCTTT | CASSLGQKAFF | TRBJ1-1 | once | TRBV12-3/TRBV12-4 | -
TGCGCCAGCAGCCCCGGGACAGGGAGGGGGGTCGAGGCACCCCTCCACTTT | CASSPGTGRGVEAPLHF | TRBJ1-6 | - | TRBV4-3 | TRBD1
TGTGCCAGCAGCTTCGGGGGCGGGGAGCTGTTTTTT | CASSFGGGELFF | TRBJ2-2 | few | TRBV7-6 | -
TGTGCCAGCAGCAAATTCGGGGTAAGGCCAATGAACACTGAAGCTTTCTTT | CASSKFGVRPMNTEAFF | TRBJ1-1 | - | TRBV21-1 | -
TGTGCCAGCAGTGAGTGGGCGGCTGGCTACAATGAGCAGTTCTTC | CASSEWAAGYNEQFF | TRBJ2-1 | many | TRBV25-1 | -
TGTGCCAGCAGCCAAGAACGGGCCGGGACAGGGGGCTACTTGTCACCCCTCCACTTT | CASSQERAGTGGYLSPLHF | TRBJ1-6 | many | TRBV3-1 | TRBD1
TGTGCCAGCGGTGGGGTGAGATACAATGAGCAGTTCTTC | CASGGVRYNEQFF | TRBJ2-1 | many | TRBV11-1 | -
TGTGCCAGCAGCCTCGGAGGACTAGCTGTGAAGACCCAGTACTTC | CASSLGGLAVKTQYF | TRBJ2-5 | - | TRBV3-1 | TRBD2
TGCGCCAGCAGACAACTCCCGGTGGAGACCCAGTACTTC | CASRQLPVETQYF | TRBJ2-5 | many | TRBV5-1 | -
TGTGCCGGAGGGGGGACTGAAGCTTTCTTT | CAGGGTEAFF | TRBJ1-1 | few | TRBV7-9 | -
TGTGCCAGCGCTGGGACAGCGAACACTGAAGCTTTCTTT | CASAGTANTEAFF | TRBJ1-1 | many | TRBV2 | TRBD1
TGCGCCAGCAGTGAGTCGGCCCCAATGGACATTCAGTACTTC | CASSESAPMDIQYF | TRBJ2-4 | - | TRBV10-1 | -
TGTGCCAGCAGCCAACCGGGCCTCACCTACGAGCAGTACTTC | CASSQPGLTYEQYF | TRBJ2-7 | few | TRBV7-9 | -
TGTGCCAGCAGCTTAGGGCAGGGTCCCGTCTACGAGCAGTACTTC | CASSLGQGPVYEQYF | TRBJ2-7 | many | TRBV7-6 | -
TGTGCCAGCAGCTCCGGCCACAGTGGGCAAGAGACCCAGTACTTC | CASSSGHSGQETQYF | TRBJ2-5 | many | TRBV2 | -
TGTGCCAGCAGTGAAGGCGGGGGGGGCGATACGCAGTATTTT | CASSEGGGGDTQYF | TRBJ2-3 | many | TRBV6-4 | TRBD2